This T cell receptor beta chain is from a study of vaccination and CD4 T cells after COVID-19. On the study more broadly: Cultures designated as controls were supplied with a CEFX pool, an HIV-1 Nef pool, or no peptide. Study findings and constraints: Spike mono-reactivity held for 304 of 307 vaccine-specific clones in convalescent patients.

The time point is: late sampling 161 to 241 days after vaccination in a few convalescent patients. This sample's treatment: roughly 11-day PBMC culture with coronavirus spike peptide pools or control peptides (ViraFEST assay). ViraFEST enlarged antigen-specific T cell populations with peptide pools and afterwards sequenced TCRs. Half the medium was exchanged for fresh IL-2 medium on days 3 and 7. At the Johns Hopkins FTIC core, DNA taken from cultured CD4+ T cells was sequenced by way of the Oncomine TCR Beta short-read assay. TCRdb analysed the PCR reads with MiXCR anew, one entry per CDR3 protein. The sample lists about 16,000 distinct CDR3 sequences, roughly 40% occurring once. This CDR3 is built from 16 residues. Germline V gene sequence: CDR1 SGHTA, CDR2 FQGNSA. The J segment lost 7 bases and the V segment lost 4 bases, leaving 10 bases of the junction unmatched. Note on this clonotype: As yet, its antigen is unknown.

The source of this sequence is a human donor who had recovered from COVID-19. Sequencing was performed on CD4+ T cells from blood, cultured in vitro, taken about 7 months after SARS-CoV-2 vaccination. V and J are TRBV7-2 and TRBJ2-1; 10 bases fit TRBD2. The CDR3 DNA follows: TGTGCCAGCAGCTGGTCTAGCGGGAGCGGGGCAAATGAGCAGTTCTTC. Its protein product is CASSWSSGSGANEQFF.